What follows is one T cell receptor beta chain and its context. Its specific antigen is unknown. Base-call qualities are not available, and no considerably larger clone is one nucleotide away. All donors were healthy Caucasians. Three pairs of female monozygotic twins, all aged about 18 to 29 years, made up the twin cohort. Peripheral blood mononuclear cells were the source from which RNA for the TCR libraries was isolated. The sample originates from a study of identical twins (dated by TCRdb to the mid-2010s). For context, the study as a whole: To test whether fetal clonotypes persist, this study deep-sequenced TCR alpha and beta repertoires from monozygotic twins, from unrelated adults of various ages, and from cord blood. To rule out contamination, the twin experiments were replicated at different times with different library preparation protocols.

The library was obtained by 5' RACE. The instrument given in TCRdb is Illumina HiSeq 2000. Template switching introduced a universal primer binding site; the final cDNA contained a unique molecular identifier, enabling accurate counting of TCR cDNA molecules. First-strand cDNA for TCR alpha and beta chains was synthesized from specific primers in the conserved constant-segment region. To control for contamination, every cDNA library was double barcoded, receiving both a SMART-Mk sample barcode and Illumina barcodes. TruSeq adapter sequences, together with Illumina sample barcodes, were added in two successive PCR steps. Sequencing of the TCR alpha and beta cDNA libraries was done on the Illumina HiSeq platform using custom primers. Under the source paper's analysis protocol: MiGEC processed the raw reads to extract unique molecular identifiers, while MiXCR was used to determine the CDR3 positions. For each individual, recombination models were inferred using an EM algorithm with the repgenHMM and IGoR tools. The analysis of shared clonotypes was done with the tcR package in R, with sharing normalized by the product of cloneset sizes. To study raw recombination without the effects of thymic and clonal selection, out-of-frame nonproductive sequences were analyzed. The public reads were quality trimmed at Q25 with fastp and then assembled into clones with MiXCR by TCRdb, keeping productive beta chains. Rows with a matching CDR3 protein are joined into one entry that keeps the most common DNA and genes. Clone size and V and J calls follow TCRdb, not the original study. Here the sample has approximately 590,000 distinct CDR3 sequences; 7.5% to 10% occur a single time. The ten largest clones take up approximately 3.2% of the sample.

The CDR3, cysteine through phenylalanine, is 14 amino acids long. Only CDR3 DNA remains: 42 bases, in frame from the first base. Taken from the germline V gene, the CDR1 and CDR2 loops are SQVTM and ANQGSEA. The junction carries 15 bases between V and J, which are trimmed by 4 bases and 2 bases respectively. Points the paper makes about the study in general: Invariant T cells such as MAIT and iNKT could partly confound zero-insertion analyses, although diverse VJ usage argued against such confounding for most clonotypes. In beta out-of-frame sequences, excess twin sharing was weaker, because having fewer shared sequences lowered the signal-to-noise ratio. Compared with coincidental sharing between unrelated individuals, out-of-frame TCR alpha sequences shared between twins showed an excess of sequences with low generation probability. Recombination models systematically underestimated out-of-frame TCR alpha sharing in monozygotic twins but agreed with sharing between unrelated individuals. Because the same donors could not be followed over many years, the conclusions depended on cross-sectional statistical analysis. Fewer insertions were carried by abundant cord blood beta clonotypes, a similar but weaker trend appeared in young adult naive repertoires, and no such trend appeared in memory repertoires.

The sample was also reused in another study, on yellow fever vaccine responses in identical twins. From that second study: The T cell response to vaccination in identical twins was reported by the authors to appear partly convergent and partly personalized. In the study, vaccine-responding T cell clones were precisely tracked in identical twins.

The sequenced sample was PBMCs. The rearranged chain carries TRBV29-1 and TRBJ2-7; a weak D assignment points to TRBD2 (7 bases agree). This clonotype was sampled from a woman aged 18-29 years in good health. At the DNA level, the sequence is TGCAGCGTTGGATTAAGGGGGGGTCCCTACGAGCAGTACTTC. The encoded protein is CSVGLRGGPYEQYF.